A selection of T cell receptor beta chains follows, all from one sample in a study of T-cell memory formation after mild COVID-19. TCRdb re-called the 5' RACE reads with MiXCR, one entry per CDR3 protein. The sample contains about 430,000 distinct CDR3 sequences, around 17% of which appear only once. Input material: PBMCs or a T cell subset sorted from them (not recorded which). These receptors all stem from a man younger than 35 who had mild COVID-19 (a few samples of this study predate the infection). Cell type and time point are not known. The conserved cysteine and the conserved F or W are not part of the CDR3 here. Each record gives: CDR3 protein, D gene, CDR3 length, V gene. D genes are given only for firm matches.

cdr3_aa: ASSEVLGIGDGYT; d_call: NA; cdr3_length: 13; v_call: TRBV6-1
cdr3_aa: ATSDLQGDRPGVPQH; d_call: NA; cdr3_length: 15; v_call: TRBV24-1
cdr3_aa: ASSQQGHEQF; d_call: TRBD1; cdr3_length: 10; v_call: TRBV7-9
cdr3_aa: ASSEVGWAETQY; d_call: NA; cdr3_length: 12; v_call: TRBV2
cdr3_aa: ASSVGDRHNSPLH; d_call: TRBD1; cdr3_length: 13; v_call: TRBV9
cdr3_aa: ASSLGDTNNQPQH; d_call: NA; cdr3_length: 13; v_call: TRBV5-1
cdr3_aa: ASSENRQGDGYT; d_call: TRBD1; cdr3_length: 12; v_call: TRBV5-1
cdr3_aa: ATRPGGTDTQY; d_call: NA; cdr3_length: 11; v_call: TRBV7-8
cdr3_aa: ASSLTDRGQETQY; d_call: TRBD1; cdr3_length: 13; v_call: TRBV5-5
cdr3_aa: ASSWIQETQY; d_call: NA; cdr3_length: 10; v_call: TRBV12-3/TRBV12-4
cdr3_aa: ASSLGPTGALGYT; d_call: TRBD1; cdr3_length: 13; v_call: TRBV7-2
cdr3_aa: ASSGTAGSKNTEAF; d_call: NA; cdr3_length: 14; v_call: TRBV5-1
cdr3_aa: ASSVGWGPSTDTQY; d_call: NA; cdr3_length: 14; v_call: TRBV9
cdr3_aa: ASSVGPLGYTQY; d_call: NA; cdr3_length: 12; v_call: TRBV7-2
cdr3_aa: ASSSGLASGELF; d_call: TRBD2; cdr3_length: 12; v_call: TRBV5-1
cdr3_aa: ARAPGELF; d_call: NA; cdr3_length: 8; v_call: TRBV5-3
cdr3_aa: ASSQVEGGNEKLF; d_call: NA; cdr3_length: 13; v_call: TRBV4-3
cdr3_aa: ASSLGTGHQTQY; d_call: TRBD1; cdr3_length: 12; v_call: TRBV12-3/TRBV12-4
cdr3_aa: ASKDRGNSNQPQH; d_call: TRBD1; cdr3_length: 13; v_call: TRBV10-2
cdr3_aa: ASSLVGAPNEKLI; d_call: NA; cdr3_length: 13; v_call: TRBV12-3/TRBV12-4
cdr3_aa: ASYRGANTGELF; d_call: NA; cdr3_length: 12; v_call: TRBV7-8
cdr3_aa: ASSLIGGPTTDTQY; d_call: NA; cdr3_length: 14; v_call: TRBV11-2
cdr3_aa: ASSTLPWTVNEQF; d_call: NA; cdr3_length: 13; v_call: TRBV5-4
cdr3_aa: ASSFRDGPGETQY; d_call: NA; cdr3_length: 13; v_call: TRBV7-3
cdr3_aa: ASRGTGFDTGELF; d_call: TRBD1; cdr3_length: 13; v_call: TRBV2
cdr3_aa: ASSLAQGADTQY; d_call: NA; cdr3_length: 12; v_call: TRBV7-9
cdr3_aa: ASSQEDYSYNEQF; d_call: NA; cdr3_length: 13; v_call: TRBV9
cdr3_aa: ASSRKERGNTIY; d_call: NA; cdr3_length: 12; v_call: TRBV4-3
cdr3_aa: SASPRRDPLLAGAGELF; d_call: NA; cdr3_length: 17; v_call: TRBV20-1
cdr3_aa: ASTLPLGNTGELF; d_call: NA; cdr3_length: 13; v_call: TRBV5-1
cdr3_aa: ASSLARSGAVGELF; d_call: TRBD2; cdr3_length: 14; v_call: TRBV7-2
cdr3_aa: ASRSAVAEAF; d_call: NA; cdr3_length: 10; v_call: TRBV7-9
cdr3_aa: ASSQLQGSTNEKLF; d_call: NA; cdr3_length: 14; v_call: TRBV4-1
cdr3_aa: ASQVYRDRGYEQY; d_call: NA; cdr3_length: 13; v_call: TRBV12-3/TRBV12-4
cdr3_aa: ASSQAQYNEQF; d_call: NA; cdr3_length: 11; v_call: TRBV4-3
cdr3_aa: ASSYLAGRDSPLH; d_call: NA; cdr3_length: 13; v_call: TRBV6-5
cdr3_aa: ASSRRQGEGNTIY; d_call: TRBD1; cdr3_length: 13; v_call: TRBV4-1